This T cell receptor (beta chain) was found in a study of T cell responses to AZD1222 COVID-19 vaccine. Overall study results and limits: With dominance at 160-218 and 743-854, vaccine-associated CD4 TCRs spanned spike.

The data were produced by immunoSEQ multiplex PCR, yet TCRdb's version contains in-frame clones alone and is incomplete. The sample holds about 48,000 clones, 80% to 90% seen once. As concerns this clone: Antigen: not known.

Losses at the gene ends were 6 bases for V and 8 bases for J; bases not matched to a gene: 6. This CDR3 is built from 14 residues. The germline gives CDR1 SNHLY, CDR2 FYNNEI. The sequence was collected from an adult who received the AZD1222 COVID-19 vaccine. The chain combines TRBV2 with TRBJ1-4, with 10 positions matching TRBD1. The source was peripheral blood, collected 28 days after the second AZD1222 dose. The CDR3 region is CASSAQGQGEKLFF. In DNA, the CDR3 is TGTGCCAGCAGCGCCCAGGGACAGGGGGAAAAACTGTTTTTT.